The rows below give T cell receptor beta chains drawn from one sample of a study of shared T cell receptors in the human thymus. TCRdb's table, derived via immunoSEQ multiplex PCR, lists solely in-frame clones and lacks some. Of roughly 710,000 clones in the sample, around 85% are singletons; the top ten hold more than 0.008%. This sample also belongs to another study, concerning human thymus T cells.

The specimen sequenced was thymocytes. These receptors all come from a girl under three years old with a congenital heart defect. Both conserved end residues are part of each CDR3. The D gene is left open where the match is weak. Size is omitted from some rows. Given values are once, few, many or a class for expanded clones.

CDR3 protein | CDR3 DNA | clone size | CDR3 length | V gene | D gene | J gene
CASRTDRGQDYGYTF | TGTGCCAGCAGGACCGACAGGGGGCAAGACTATGGCTACACCTTC | - | 15 | TRBV2 | TRBD1 | TRBJ1-2
CAISTMRQRQGQETQYF | TGTGCCATCAGTACCATGCGACAGAGACAGGGACAAGAGACCCAGTACTTC | - | 17 | TRBV10-3 | TRBD1 | TRBJ2-5
CASSRYRDPPFGYTF | TGTGCCAGCAGTCGCTACAGGGACCCTCCCTTTGGCTACACCTTC | once | 15 | TRBV6-5 | - | TRBJ1-2
CASSRYRLAGDRRAGELFF | TGTGCCAGCAGCCGCTACAGACTAGCGGGGGACCGCCGAGCCGGGGAGCTGTTTTTT | - | 19 | TRBV4-2 | TRBD2 | TRBJ2-2
CASSPGSGGATETQYF | TGCGCCAGCAGCCCCGGAAGCGGGGGGGCGACGGAGACCCAGTACTTC | - | 16 | TRBV5-1 | TRBD2 | TRBJ2-5
CASTRPRLTGHKDGRGTEAFF | TGTGCCAGCACTCGGCCCAGGCTTACTGGCCACAAGGACGGCCGGGGAACTGAAGCTTTCTTT | - | 21 | TRBV2 | - | TRBJ1-1
CASSFSGQGSTNEKLFF | TGCGCCAGCAGCTTTTCGGGACAGGGTTCAACTAATGAAAAACTGTTTTTT | - | 17 | TRBV5-1 | TRBD1 | TRBJ1-4
CASSLEGTGLNEKLFF | TGCGCCAGCAGCTTGGAAGGGACAGGGCTCAATGAAAAACTGTTTTTT | - | 16 | TRBV5-1 | TRBD1 | TRBJ1-4
CASSLAPGDRGSYGYTF | TGTGCCAGCAGCTTAGCGCCGGGGGACAGGGGATCCTATGGCTACACCTTC | once | 17 | TRBV7-8 | TRBD1 | TRBJ1-2
CASSDPGPPRDSGANVLTF | TGTGCCAGCAGTGACCCCGGGCCCCCGAGGGACTCTGGGGCCAACGTCCTGACTTTC | - | 19 | TRBV6-1 | - | TRBJ2-6
CASSFSGQPPF | TGCGCCAGCAGCTTTTCAGGACAGCCCCCTTTC | - | 11 | TRBV5-1 | - | TRBJ2-7
CASIITEAFF | TGTGCCAGCATAATCACTGAAGCTTTCTTT | - | 10 | TRBV6-1 | - | TRBJ1-1
CASSPSRTGADQPQHF | TGTGCCAGCTCACCGTCAAGAACAGGGGCTGACCAGCCCCAGCATTTT | once | 16 | TRBV18 | TRBD1 | TRBJ1-5
CASSQETTSGGNKETQYF | TGCGCCAGCAGCCAAGAAACAACTAGCGGGGGGAATAAAGAGACCCAGTACTTC | few | 18 | TRBV4-1 | TRBD2 | TRBJ2-5
CASSLDAWTGVQETQYF | TGTGCCAGCAGCTTAGATGCGTGGACAGGGGTTCAAGAGACCCAGTACTTC | once | 17 | TRBV7-4 | TRBD1 | TRBJ2-5
CASSSWGQTTNEKLFF | TGTGCCAGCAGCTCCTGGGGACAGACCACTAATGAAAAACTGTTTTTT | few | 16 | TRBV7-9 | TRBD1 | TRBJ1-4
CASSWIAGPYEQYF | TGTGCCAGCAGCTGGATAGCGGGGCCCTACGAGCAGTACTTC | - | 14 | TRBV7-2 | TRBD2 | TRBJ2-7
CASSCEISGNTIYF | TGTGCCAGCAGCTGCGAGATCTCTGGAAACACCATATATTTT | few | 14 | TRBV7-8 | - | TRBJ1-3
CASSKSYRGQDEAFF | TGTGCCAGCAGCAAATCCTATAGGGGACAGGATGAAGCTTTCTTT | - | 15 | TRBV2 | TRBD1 | TRBJ1-1
CAISGVWASVWEQYF | TGTGCCATCAGTGGAGTCTGGGCTAGCGTGTGGGAGCAGTACTTC | - | 15 | TRBV10-3 | - | TRBJ2-7
CSASPRDEQYF | TGCAGTGCTAGTCCCAGGGACGAGCAGTACTTC | - | 11 | TRBV20-1 | - | TRBJ2-7
CATSRGGLLNSPLHF | TGTGCCACCAGCAGAGGTGGACTCCTTAATTCACCCCTCCACTTT | - | 15 | TRBV15 | - | TRBJ1-6
CASSLYTGDGTGELFF | TGTGCCAGCAGCTTATACACAGGGGACGGTACCGGGGAGCTGTTTTTT | - | 16 | TRBV11-1 | TRBD1 | TRBJ2-2
CATSRESRQQETQYF | TGTGCCACCAGCAGAGAGAGCAGACAACAAGAGACCCAGTACTTC | - | 15 | TRBV15 | - | TRBJ2-5
CASSDQYFSDGGTQYF | TGCGCCAGCAGTGACCAGTATTTTTCGGACGGGGGGACCCAGTACTTC | - | 16 | TRBV10-1 | - | TRBJ2-5
CASSQDPRGVPSTDTQYF | TGCGCCAGCAGCCAAGATCCCCGGGGGGTACCCAGCACAGATACGCAGTATTTT | - | 18 | TRBV4-3 | TRBD2 | TRBJ2-3
CASSFEDRADTEAFF | TGCGCCAGCAGCTTCGAGGACAGGGCGGACACTGAAGCTTTCTTT | - | 15 | TRBV5-1 | TRBD1 | TRBJ1-1
CASSSGTRETQYF | TGTGCCAGCAGTTCCGGGACTAGAGAGACCCAGTACTTC | - | 13 | TRBV6-1 | TRBD2 | TRBJ2-5
CASREQGAQETQYF | TGTGCCAGCAGGGAACAGGGGGCCCAAGAGACCCAGTACTTC | - | 14 | TRBV27 | TRBD1 | TRBJ2-5
CASSANAGQFPYEQYF | TGTGCCAGCAGTGCTAACGCAGGACAGTTTCCCTACGAGCAGTACTTC | - | 16 | TRBV6-4 | - | TRBJ2-7
CASSPAFASAYEQYF | TGTGCCAGCAGCCCCGCGTTTGCCTCGGCCTACGAGCAGTACTTC | - | 15 | TRBV11-2 | - | TRBJ2-7
CASSEFQGDIYEQYF | TGTGCCAGCAGTGAGTTCCAGGGTGACATATACGAGCAGTACTTC | - | 15 | TRBV2 | - | TRBJ2-7
CASSFGQGNSPLHF | TGTGCCAGCAGCTTCGGGCAGGGGAATTCACCCCTCCACTTT | - | 14 | TRBV11-2 | - | TRBJ1-6
CASSMQGHAPPFSGNTIYF | TGCGCCAGCAGCATGCAGGGGCACGCACCCCCGTTCTCTGGAAACACCATATATTTT | - | 19 | TRBV5-1 | - | TRBJ1-3
CASSLARRRMNTEAFF | TGTGCCAGCAGCTTGGCTCGCAGAAGAATGAACACTGAAGCTTTCTTT | - | 16 | TRBV5-6 | - | TRBJ1-1
CASAAETQYF | TGTGCCAGCGCGGCCGAGACCCAGTACTTC | - | 10 | TRBV6-1 | - | TRBJ2-5
CASSTTPPRPNTPYTEAFF | TGTGCCAGTAGTACTACTCCTCCGAGGCCGAACACCCCTTACACTGAAGCTTTCTTT | - | 19 | TRBV19 | - | TRBJ1-1
CASSPGGSGAFF | TGTGCCAGCAGTCCCGGAGGAAGTGGAGCTTTCTTT | - | 12 | TRBV6-6 | - | TRBJ1-1
CASSEAGLAGPPEGGSQFF | TGTGCCAGCAGTGAAGCGGGCCTAGCGGGGCCGCCGGAGGGAGGTTCCCAGTTCTTC | - | 19 | TRBV2 | TRBD2 | TRBJ2-1
CASSQWAQGAVNSGELFF | TGCGCCAGCAGCCAATGGGCCCAGGGGGCTGTTAATTCCGGGGAGCTGTTTTTT | - | 18 | TRBV4-3 | TRBD1 | TRBJ2-2
CASSFGGGGLFVGEQYF | TGTGCCAGCAGTTTCGGCGGCGGGGGACTCTTTGTGGGCGAGCAGTACTTC | - | 17 | TRBV27 | TRBD2 | TRBJ2-7
CASSQKGQGTEAFF | TGTGCCAGCAGCCAAAAGGGGCAAGGCACTGAAGCTTTCTTT | once | 14 | TRBV14 | - | TRBJ1-1
CASSQDAETGTYEQYF | TGCGCCAGCAGCCAAGATGCGGAGACAGGGACCTACGAGCAGTACTTC | - | 16 | TRBV4-1 | TRBD1 | TRBJ2-7
CASSYSSGGHNEQFF | TGTGCCAGCAGTTACTCGTCGGGGGGACACAATGAGCAGTTCTTC | once | 15 | TRBV6-6 | TRBD2 | TRBJ2-1
CASSSTGGENTGELFF | TGTGCCAGCAGCTCGACAGGGGGCGAGAACACCGGGGAGCTGTTTTTT | - | 16 | TRBV5-6 | TRBD1 | TRBJ2-2
CASSLDICANTGELFF | TGTGCCAGCAGTTTGGACATTTGCGCGAACACCGGGGAGCTGTTTTTT | - | 16 | TRBV27 | - | TRBJ2-2
CASSLDRGLTSPLHF | TGTGCCAGCAGCTTAGATCGGGGTCTAACATCACCCCTCCACTTT | - | 15 | TRBV7-2 | - | TRBJ1-6
CASSSNPGENTEAFF | TGTGCCAGCAGCTCCAACCCAGGGGAGAACACTGAAGCTTTCTTT | - | 15 | TRBV9 | - | TRBJ1-1
CASSYLEGGSYGYTF | TGTGCCAGCAGTTATTTAGAGGGCGGAAGCTATGGCTACACCTTC | - | 15 | TRBV6-5 | - | TRBJ1-2
CASRLQGAHGYTF | TGTGCCAGCAGGCTCCAGGGGGCACATGGCTACACCTTC | - | 13 | TRBV5-4 | TRBD1 | TRBJ1-2
CASSVRFAGGLQETQYF | TGTGCCAGCAGTGTACGTTTTGCGGGGGGGCTTCAAGAGACCCAGTACTTC | - | 17 | TRBV2 | TRBD2 | TRBJ2-5
CASSNTGDGYTF | TGTGCCAGCAGTAACACAGGTGACGGCTACACCTTC | - | 12 | TRBV7-8 | - | TRBJ1-2
CASSLLGRDRGFGYTF | TGTGCCAGCAGCTTACTTGGGAGGGACAGGGGTTTTGGCTACACCTTC | once | 16 | TRBV11-2 | TRBD1 | TRBJ1-2
CASSLDSGQGYNEKLFF | TGTGCCAGCAGCTTAGATTCGGGACAGGGGTATAATGAAAAACTGTTTTTT | - | 17 | TRBV7-9 | TRBD1 | TRBJ1-4
CASSPPGHHYGYTF | TGTGCCAGCTCACCCCCGGGACACCACTATGGCTACACCTTC | - | 14 | TRBV18 | - | TRBJ1-2
CASSHPTGAMNTEAFF | TGTGCCAGCAGCCACCCGACAGGGGCTATGAACACTGAAGCTTTCTTT | - | 16 | TRBV7-9 | TRBD1 | TRBJ1-1
CASSLAPANYGYTF | TGTGCCAGCAGCTTAGCCCCGGCTAACTATGGCTACACCTTC | - | 14 | TRBV7-9 | - | TRBJ1-2
CASSLDEVLRPQHF | TGTGCCAGCAGTCTGGATGAGGTCCTGCGGCCCCAGCATTTT | - | 14 | TRBV28 | - | TRBJ1-5
CARRGGLYTDTQYF | TGTGCCAGGCGGGGGGGGCTCTACACAGATACGCAGTATTTT | - | 14 | TRBV2 | TRBD2 | TRBJ2-3
CASSIGAGPAGYTF | TGTGCCAGTAGTATAGGGGCCGGCCCTGCTGGCTACACCTTC | - | 14 | TRBV19 | - | TRBJ1-2